This T cell receptor (beta chain) emerged from a study of blood T cell repertoires in COVID-19. Study context: Samples representing acute and convalescent COVID-19 were sourced from the United States, Italy and Spain.

Per the authors' pipeline: Researchers report that nucleated cell counts were estimated from reference gene primer amplification. TCRdb's table, derived via immunoSEQ multiplex PCR, lists solely in-frame clones and lacks some. Clone size and the V and J calls come from that table; the DNA yielded D and trimming. In the table there are 300,000 to 400,000 clones, around 89% of which are singletons. The length of the CDR3 is 16 residues. Trimming pared 6 bases from V and 0 bases from J, leaving 12 bases between. Germline-derived CDR1 and CDR2 are LNHDA and SQIVND (reference sequence). The V gene is TRBV19, the J gene TRBJ2-6; perhaps TRBD1 as D (5 bases). The origin of this receptor is a woman aged 45-59 years with active or convalescent COVID-19. Sample: peripheral blood. CDR3 residues: CASRGRAHSGANVLTF. The CDR3 coding sequence is TGTGCCAGTAGAGGCAGGGCACACTCTGGGGCCAACGTCCTGACTTTC.